Given below is one TCR beta chain in context. The antigen is undetermined. The source of the sample is a study of T cell responses to AZD1222 COVID-19 vaccine. General study results and limits: Donors, mostly white British, included more females; clonal diversity was possibly underestimated. The reported proportion of spike-specific TCRs targeting unmutated variant regions was nearly half.

The CDR3 spans 10 residues. In germline, CDR1 is KGHDR, CDR2 SFDVKD. V was pared by 9 bases and J by 3 bases, with 4 bases between. Repertoires were generated with immunoSEQ multiplex PCR, while TCRdb's copy carries only in-frame clones and drops some. The table has 110,000 to 150,000 clones, over 90% seen once; the top ten hold less than 6.5%. This clonotype was sampled from an adult in good health. The chain carries TRBV24-1 and TRBJ2-5, with no clear D. The specimen comprised peripheral blood, sampled on day 0 of AZD1222 vaccination. The DNA of the CDR3 is TGTGCCACCTTGGAAGAGACCCAGTACTTC. Its translation is CATLEETQYF.